Reported below is one T cell receptor beta chain. The antigen remains unidentified. This record comes from a study of tumor-infiltrating lymphocytes in localized non-small cell lung cancer. In the study overall: Some samples were collected after neoadjuvant chemotherapy; smokers, never-smokers and several histologies were included.

Study findings and constraints: Different pieces of the same tissue were used for each assay. Compared with uninvolved lung, tumors showed higher T cell infiltration by TCRbeta sequencing. No T-cell fraction difference was seen between IM1 and IM2 tumors.

The data were produced by immunoSEQ multiplex PCR, yet TCRdb's version contains in-frame clones alone and is incomplete. Among 24,000 or so clones listed, 69% were seen once. The sequenced sample consisted of lung tumor tissue. The TCR originated in a human donor with non-small cell lung cancer.

As DNA, the CDR3 is TGCAGCGTTGGTCCAGACGGGGCTTCTGAAGCTTTCTTT. Residues: CSVGPDGASEAFF. The V call is TRBV29-1, the J call TRBJ1-1; D might be TRBD1 (5 bases). The V end was cut by 4 bases, the J end by 6 bases, with 15 bases between. The germline CDR1 and CDR2 sequences are SQVTM and ANQGSEA. The CDR3 runs to 13 residues. Full variable domain (missing parts from reference TRBV29-1 and TRBJ1-1): SAVISQKPSRDICQRGTSLTIQCQVDSQVTMMFWYRQQPGQSLTLIATANQGSEATYESGFVIDKFPISRPNLTFSTLTVSNMSPEDSSIYLCSVGPDGASEAFFGQGTRLTVV.